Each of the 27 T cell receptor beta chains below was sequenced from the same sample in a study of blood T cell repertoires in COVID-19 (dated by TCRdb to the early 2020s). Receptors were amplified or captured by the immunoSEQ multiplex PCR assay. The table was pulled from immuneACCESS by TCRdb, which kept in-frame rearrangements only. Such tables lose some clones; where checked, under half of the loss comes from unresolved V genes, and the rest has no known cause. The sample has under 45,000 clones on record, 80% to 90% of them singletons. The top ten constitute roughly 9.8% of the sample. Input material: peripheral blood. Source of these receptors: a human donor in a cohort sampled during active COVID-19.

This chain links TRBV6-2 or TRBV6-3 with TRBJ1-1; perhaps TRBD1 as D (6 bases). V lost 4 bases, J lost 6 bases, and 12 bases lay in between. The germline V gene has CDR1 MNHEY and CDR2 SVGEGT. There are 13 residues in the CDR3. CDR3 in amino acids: CASSSTGWAEAFF. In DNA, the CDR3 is TGTGCCAGCAGTTCTACAGGGTGGGCTGAAGCTTTCTTT.

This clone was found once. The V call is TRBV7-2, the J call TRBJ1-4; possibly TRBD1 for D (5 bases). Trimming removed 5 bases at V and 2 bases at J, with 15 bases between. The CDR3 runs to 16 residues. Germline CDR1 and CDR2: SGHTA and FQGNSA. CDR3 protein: CASSPMWGRTNEKLFF. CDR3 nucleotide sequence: TGTGCCAGCAGCCCGATGTGGGGGAGGACTAATGAAAAACTGTTTTTT.

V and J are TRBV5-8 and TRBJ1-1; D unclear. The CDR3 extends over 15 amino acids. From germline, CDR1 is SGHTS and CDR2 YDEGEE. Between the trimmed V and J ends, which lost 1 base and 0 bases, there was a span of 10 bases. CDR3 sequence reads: CASSLPRIMNTEAFF. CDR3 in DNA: TGTGCCAGCAGCTTGCCCAGAATCATGAACACTGAAGCTTTCTTT.

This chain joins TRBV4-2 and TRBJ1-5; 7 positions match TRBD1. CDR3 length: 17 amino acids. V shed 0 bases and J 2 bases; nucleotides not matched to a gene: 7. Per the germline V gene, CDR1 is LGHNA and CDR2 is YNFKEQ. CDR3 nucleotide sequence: TGTGCCAGCAGCCAAGATAGACAGGGCAGGGGCAATCAGCCCCAGCATTTT. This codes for CASSQDRQGRGNQPQHF.

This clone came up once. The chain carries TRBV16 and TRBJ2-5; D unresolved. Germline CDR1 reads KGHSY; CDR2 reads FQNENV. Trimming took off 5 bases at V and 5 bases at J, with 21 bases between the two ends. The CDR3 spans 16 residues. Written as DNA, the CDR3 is TGTGCCAGCAGCGCCCAACCCGTGCTAGATGAGGAGACCCAGTACTTC. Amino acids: CASSAQPVLDEETQYF.

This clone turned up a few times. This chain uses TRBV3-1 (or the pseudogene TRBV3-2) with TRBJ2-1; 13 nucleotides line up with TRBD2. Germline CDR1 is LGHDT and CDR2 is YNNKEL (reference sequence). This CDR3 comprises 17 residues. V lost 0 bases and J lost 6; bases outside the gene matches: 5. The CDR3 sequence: CASSQDRGTSGINEQFF. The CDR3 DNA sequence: TGTGCCAGCAGCCAAGATAGGGGGACTAGCGGGATCAATGAGCAGTTCTTC.

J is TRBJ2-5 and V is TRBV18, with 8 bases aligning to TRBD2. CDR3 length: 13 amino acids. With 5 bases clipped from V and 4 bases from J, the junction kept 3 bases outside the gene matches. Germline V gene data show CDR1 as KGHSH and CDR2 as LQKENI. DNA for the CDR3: TGTGCCAGCTCAAGCGGGAGTTCAGAGACCCAGTACTTC. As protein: CASSSGSSETQYF.

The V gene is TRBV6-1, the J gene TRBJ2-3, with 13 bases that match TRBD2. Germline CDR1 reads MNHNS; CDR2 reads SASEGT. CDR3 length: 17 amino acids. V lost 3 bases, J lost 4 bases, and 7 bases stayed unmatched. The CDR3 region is CASSESWTSGSADTQYF. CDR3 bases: TGTGCCAGCAGTGAGTCGTGGACTAGCGGGAGTGCAGATACGCAGTATTTT.

Here the CDR3 reads CASSPPGTAKETQYF. The CDR3 region has the DNA TGTGCCAGCTCACCACCGGGGACAGCCAAGGAGACCCAGTACTTC. This chain joins TRBV18 and TRBJ2-5; 7 nucleotides align to TRBD1. V shed 0 bases, J shed 5 bases, and the junction held 6 bases outside the gene matches. CDR3 size: 15 residues. In germline, CDR1 is KGHSH, CDR2 LQKENI.

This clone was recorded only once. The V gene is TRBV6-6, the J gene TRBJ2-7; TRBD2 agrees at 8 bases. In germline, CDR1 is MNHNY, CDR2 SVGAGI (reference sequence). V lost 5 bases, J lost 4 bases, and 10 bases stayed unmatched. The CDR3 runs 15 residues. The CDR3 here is CASSALAGTPYEQYF. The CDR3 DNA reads TGTGCCAGCAGTGCCTTAGCGGGAACGCCTTACGAGCAGTACTTC.

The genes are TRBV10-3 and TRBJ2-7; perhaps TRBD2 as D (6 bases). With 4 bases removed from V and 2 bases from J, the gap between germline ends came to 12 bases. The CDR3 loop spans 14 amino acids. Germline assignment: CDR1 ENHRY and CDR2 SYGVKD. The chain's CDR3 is CAISGAGGPYEQYF. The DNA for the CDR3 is TGTGCCATCAGTGGAGCCGGGGGACCCTACGAGCAGTACTTC.

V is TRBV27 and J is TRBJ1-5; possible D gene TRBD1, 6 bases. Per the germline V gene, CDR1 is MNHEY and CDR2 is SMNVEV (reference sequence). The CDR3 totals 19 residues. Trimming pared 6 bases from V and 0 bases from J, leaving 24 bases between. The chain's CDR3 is CASRGQPGHRPYSNQPQHF. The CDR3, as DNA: TGTGCCAGCAGGGGACAACCGGGACACCGTCCTTATAGCAATCAGCCCCAGCATTTT.

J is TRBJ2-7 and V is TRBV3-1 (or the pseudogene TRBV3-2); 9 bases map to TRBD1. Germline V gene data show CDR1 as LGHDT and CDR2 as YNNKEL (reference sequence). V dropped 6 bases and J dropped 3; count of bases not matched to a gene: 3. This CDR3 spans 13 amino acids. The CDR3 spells CASSMTGGYEQYF. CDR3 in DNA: TGTGCCAGCAGTATGACAGGGGGCTACGAGCAGTACTTC.

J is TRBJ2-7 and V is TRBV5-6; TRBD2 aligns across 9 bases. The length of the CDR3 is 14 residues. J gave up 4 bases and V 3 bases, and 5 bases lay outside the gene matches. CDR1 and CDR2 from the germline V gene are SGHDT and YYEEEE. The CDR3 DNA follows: TGTGCCAGCAGCTATGGCGGGGGGGCATACGAGCAGTACTTC. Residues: CASSYGGGAYEQYF.

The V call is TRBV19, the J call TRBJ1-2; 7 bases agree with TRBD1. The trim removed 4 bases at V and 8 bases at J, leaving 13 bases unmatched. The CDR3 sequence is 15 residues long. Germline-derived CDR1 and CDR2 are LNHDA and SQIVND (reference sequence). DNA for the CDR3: TGTGCCAGTAGTAAAACGATGGGGACAGACCGGGGCTACACCTTC. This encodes CASSKTMGTDRGYTF. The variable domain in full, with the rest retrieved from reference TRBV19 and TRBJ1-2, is DGGITQSPKYLFRKEGQNVTLSCEQNLNHDAMYWYRQDPGQGLRLIYYSQIVNDFQKGDIAEGYSVSREKKESFPLTVTSAQKNPTAFYLCASSKTMGTDRGYTFGSGTRLTVV.

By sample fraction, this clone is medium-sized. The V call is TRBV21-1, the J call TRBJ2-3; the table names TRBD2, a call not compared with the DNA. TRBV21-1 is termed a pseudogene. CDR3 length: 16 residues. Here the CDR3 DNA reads TGTGCCAGCAGCAAAGCAACGCGACTGAGGACAGATACGCAGTATTTT. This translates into CASSKATRLRTDTQYF.

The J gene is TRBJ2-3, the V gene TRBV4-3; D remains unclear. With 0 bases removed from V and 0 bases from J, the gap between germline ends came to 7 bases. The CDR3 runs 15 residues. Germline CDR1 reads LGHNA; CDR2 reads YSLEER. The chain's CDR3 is CASSQDVGSTDTQYF. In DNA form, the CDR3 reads TGCGCCAGCAGCCAAGATGTCGGGAGCACAGATACGCAGTATTTT.

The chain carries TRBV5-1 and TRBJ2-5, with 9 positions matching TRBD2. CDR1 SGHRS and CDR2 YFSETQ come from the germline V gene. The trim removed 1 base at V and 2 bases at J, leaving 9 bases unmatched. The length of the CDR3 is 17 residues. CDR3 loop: CASSLLGAGGGQETQYF. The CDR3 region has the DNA TGCGCCAGCAGCTTGCTCGGTGCGGGAGGGGGTCAAGAGACCCAGTACTTC.

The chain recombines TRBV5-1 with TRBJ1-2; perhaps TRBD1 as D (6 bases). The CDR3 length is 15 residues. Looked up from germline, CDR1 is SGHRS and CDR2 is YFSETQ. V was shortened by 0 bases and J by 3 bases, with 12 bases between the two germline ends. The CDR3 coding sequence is TGCGCCAGCAGCTTGGAGGGGCAGGGGTACTATGGCTACACCTTC. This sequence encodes CASSLEGQGYYGYTF.

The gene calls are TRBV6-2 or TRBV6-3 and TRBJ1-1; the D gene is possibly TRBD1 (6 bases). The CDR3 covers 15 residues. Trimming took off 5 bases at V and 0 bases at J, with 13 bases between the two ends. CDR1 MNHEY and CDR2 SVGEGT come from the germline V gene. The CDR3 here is CASSVLRGMNTEAFF. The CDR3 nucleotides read TGTGCCAGCAGTGTCCTCAGGGGCATGAACACTGAAGCTTTCTTT.

CDR3 sequence: CASSPAGGNTGELFF. The CDR3 DNA follows: TGCGCCAGCAGCCCCGCCGGAGGGAACACCGGGGAGCTGTTTTTT. V is TRBV4-3 and J is TRBJ2-2; D might be TRBD2 (5 bases). Trimming took off 4 bases at V and 1 base at J, with 10 bases between the two ends. CDR3 length: 15 amino acids. Germline V CDR1 and CDR2: LGHNA, YSLEER.

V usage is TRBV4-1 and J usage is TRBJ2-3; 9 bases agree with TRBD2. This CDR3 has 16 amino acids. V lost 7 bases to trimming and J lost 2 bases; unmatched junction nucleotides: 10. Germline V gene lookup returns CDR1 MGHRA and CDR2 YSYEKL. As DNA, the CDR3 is TGCGCCAGCACCCCATCGGGACTAGCACACACAGATACGCAGTATTTT. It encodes CASTPSGLAHTDTQYF.

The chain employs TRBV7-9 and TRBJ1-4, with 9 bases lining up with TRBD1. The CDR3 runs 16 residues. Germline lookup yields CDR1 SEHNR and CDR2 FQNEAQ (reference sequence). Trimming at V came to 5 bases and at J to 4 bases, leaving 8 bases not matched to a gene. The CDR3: CASSPRQGVINEKLFF. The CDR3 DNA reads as TGTGCCAGCAGCCCCCGACAGGGGGTGATTAATGAAAAACTGTTTTTT.

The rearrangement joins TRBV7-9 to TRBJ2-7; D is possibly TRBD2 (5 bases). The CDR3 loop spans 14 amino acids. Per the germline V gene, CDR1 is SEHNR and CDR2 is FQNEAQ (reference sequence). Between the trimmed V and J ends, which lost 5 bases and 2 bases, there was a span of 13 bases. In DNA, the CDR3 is TGTGCCAGCAGCGCCGGGAACAATGCCTACGAGCAGTACTTC. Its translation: CASSAGNNAYEQYF.

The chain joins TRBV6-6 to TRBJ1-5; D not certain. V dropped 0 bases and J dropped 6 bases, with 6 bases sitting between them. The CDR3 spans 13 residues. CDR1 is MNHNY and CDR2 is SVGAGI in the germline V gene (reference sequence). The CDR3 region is CASSYSEAQPQHF. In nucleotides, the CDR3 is TGTGCCAGCAGTTACTCCGAGGCTCAGCCCCAGCATTTT.

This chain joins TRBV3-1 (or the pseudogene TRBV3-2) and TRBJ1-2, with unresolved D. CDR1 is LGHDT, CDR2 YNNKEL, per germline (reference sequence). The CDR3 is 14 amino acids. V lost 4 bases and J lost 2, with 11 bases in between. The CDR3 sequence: CASSRQTANYGYTF. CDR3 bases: TGTGCCAGCAGCCGCCAGACTGCCAACTATGGCTACACCTTC.

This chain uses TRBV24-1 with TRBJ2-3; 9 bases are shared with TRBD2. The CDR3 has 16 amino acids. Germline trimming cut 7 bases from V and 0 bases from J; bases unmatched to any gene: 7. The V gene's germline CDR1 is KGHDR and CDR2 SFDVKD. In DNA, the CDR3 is TGTGCCACCAGCGTCTCGACTAGCGGAAGCACAGATACGCAGTATTTT. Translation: CATSVSTSGSTDTQYF.